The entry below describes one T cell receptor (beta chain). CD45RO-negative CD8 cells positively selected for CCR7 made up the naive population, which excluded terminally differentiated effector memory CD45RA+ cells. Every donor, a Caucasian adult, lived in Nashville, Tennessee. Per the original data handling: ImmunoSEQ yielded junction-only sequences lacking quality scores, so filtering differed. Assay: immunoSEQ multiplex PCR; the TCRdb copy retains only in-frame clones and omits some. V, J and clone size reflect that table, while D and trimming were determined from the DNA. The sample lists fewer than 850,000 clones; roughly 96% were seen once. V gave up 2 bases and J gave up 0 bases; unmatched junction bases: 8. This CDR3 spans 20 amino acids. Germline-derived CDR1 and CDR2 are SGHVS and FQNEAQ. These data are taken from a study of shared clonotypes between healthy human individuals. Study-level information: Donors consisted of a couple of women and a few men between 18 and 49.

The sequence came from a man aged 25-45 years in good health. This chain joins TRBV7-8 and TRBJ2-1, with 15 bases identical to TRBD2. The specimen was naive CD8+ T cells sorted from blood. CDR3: CASSLPGTSGRLSSYNEQFF. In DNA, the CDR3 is TGTGCCAGCAGCTTACCGGGGACTAGCGGGAGGTTAAGCTCCTACAATGAGCAGTTCTTC.